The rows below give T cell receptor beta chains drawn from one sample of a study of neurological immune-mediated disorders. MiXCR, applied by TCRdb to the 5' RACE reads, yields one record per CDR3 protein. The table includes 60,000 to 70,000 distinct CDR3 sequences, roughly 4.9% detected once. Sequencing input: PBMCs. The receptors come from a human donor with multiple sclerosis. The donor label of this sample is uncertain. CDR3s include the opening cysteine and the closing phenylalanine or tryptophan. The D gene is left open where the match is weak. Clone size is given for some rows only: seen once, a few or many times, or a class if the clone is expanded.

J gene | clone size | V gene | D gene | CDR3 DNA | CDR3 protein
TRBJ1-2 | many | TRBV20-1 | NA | TGCAGTGCTAGAACTTCACAAGTAGGGCACGGCTATGGCTACACCTTC | CSARTSQVGHGYGYTF
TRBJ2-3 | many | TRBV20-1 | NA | TGCAGTGCCCCCCCCCTTACTGCTAGCACAGATACGCAGTATTTT | CSAPPLTASTDTQYF
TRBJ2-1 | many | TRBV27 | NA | TGTGCCAGCAGTTTATCGGGGCAGGGGATCTACAATGAGCAGTTCTTC | CASSLSGQGIYNEQFF
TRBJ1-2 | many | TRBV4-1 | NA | TGCGCCAGCAGCCAAGACTCATCCTGGAGGGGGGGCTACACCTTC | CASSQDSSWRGGYTF
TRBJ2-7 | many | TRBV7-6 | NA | TGTGCCAGCAGCGCGGGGGGACAGGCGACCTACGAGCAGTACTTC | CASSAGGQATYEQYF
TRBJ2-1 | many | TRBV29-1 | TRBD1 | TGCAGCGTTGACCCGGGACAGGACTACAATGAGCAGTTCTTC | CSVDPGQDYNEQFF
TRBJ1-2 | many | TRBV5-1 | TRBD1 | TGCGCCAGCAGCTTCACGAGGGGGCTCTATGGCTACACCTTC | CASSFTRGLYGYTF
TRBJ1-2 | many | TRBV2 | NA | TGTGCCAGCAGTGAAGAACGGACCGCTCTAAACTATGGCTACACCTTC | CASSEERTALNYGYTF
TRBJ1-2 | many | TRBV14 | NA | TGTGCCAGCAGCCAAGAATCATTAGGGGCCGGCTACACCTTC | CASSQESLGAGYTF
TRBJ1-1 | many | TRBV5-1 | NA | TGCGCCAGCAGCGGGCAGGGGATGACGAACACTGAAGCTTTCTTT | CASSGQGMTNTEAFF
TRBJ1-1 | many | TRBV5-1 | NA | TGCGCCAGCAGCTTGCTGGATCGGGACACTGAAGCTTTCTTT | CASSLLDRDTEAFF
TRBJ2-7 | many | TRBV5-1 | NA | TGCGCCAGCAGACCGGGGGGCGGGACAAACTACGAGCAGTACTTC | CASRPGGGTNYEQYF
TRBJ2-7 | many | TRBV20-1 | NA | TGCAGTGCTAGAGCCTTAAAAGGAAATACCTACTCCGAGCAGTACTTC | CSARALKGNTYSEQYF
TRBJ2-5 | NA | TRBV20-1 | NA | TGCAGTGCTAGCCCAGGGCGGGTCCAAGAGACCCAGTACTTC | CSASPGRVQETQYF
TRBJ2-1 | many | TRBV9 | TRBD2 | TGTGCCAGCAGCGTAGCGGGGGGGGAGTACAATGAGCAGTTCTTC | CASSVAGGEYNEQFF
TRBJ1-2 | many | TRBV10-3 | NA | TGTGCCATCAATGCAGGGAATGGCTACACCTTC | CAINAGNGYTF
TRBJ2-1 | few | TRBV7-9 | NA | TGTGCCAGCAGCTTTGTTCTGTTGGGGGACGATGAGCAGTTCTTC | CASSFVLLGDDEQFF
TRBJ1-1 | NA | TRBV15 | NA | TGTGCCACCGTCGGTGCAGGGACTGAAGCTTTCTTT | CATVGAGTEAFF
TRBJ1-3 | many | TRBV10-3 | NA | TGTGCCATCTCTACAGGCCTGAGCTCTGGAAACACCATATATTTT | CAISTGLSSGNTIYF
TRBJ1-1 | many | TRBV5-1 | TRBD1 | TGCGCCAGCAGCCCGGGACAGATGAACACTGAAGCTTTCTTT | CASSPGQMNTEAFF
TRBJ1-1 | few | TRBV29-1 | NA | TGCAGCGTTGTTGTACAGTTGAACACTGAAGCTTTCTTT | CSVVVQLNTEAFF
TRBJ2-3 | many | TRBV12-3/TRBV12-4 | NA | TGTGCCAGCAGTTTCGGGCGGACAGATACGCAGTATTTT | CASSFGRTDTQYF
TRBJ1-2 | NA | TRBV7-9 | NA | TGTGCCAGCAGCTTAGCAGGAGAGATGAACTATGGCTACACCTTC | CASSLAGEMNYGYTF
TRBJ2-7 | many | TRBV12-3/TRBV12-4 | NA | TGTGCCAGCAGGGGGGCCCCATTGGAGCAGTACTTC | CASRGAPLEQYF
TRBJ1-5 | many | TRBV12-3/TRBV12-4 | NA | TGTGCCAGCAGCTTCGCCGGGACAAACAATCAGCCCCAGCATTTT | CASSFAGTNNQPQHF
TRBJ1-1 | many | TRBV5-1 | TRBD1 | TGCGCCAGCAGCTTGACAGGGGGCTTGAACACTGAAGCTTTCTTT | CASSLTGGLNTEAFF
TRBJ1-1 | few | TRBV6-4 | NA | TGTGCCAGCAGTCTCTGGGGTTTCGGCACTGAAGCTTTCTTT | CASSLWGFGTEAFF
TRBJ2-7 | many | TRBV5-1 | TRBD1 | TGCGCCAGCAGCCCTGGCCGCCGGGACAGGGAAGAGCAGTACTTC | CASSPGRRDREEQYF
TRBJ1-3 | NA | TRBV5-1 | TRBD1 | TGCGCCAGCAGCTTGGTATTTTCTTTGTTTCCCGGGACAGCATCTGGAAACACCATATATTTT | CASSLVFSLFPGTASGNTIYF
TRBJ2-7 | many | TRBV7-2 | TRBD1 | TGTGCCAGCAGCGTCCGGGACAGGGACGAGCAGTACTTC | CASSVRDRDEQYF
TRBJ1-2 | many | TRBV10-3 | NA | TGTGCCATCAGTGAGTCGGGCACTAACTATGGCTACACCTTC | CAISESGTNYGYTF
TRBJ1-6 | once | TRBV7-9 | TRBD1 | TGTGCCAGCCGGGACAGGGATTTATCTAATTCACCCCTCCACTTT | CASRDRDLSNSPLHF
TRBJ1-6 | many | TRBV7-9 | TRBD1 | TGTGCCGGGGGACAGGGAAATTCACCCCTCCACTTT | CAGGQGNSPLHF
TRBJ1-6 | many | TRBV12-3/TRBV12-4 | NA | TGTGCCAGCAGCTCTGCCCCAGGGGTCTCACCCCTCCACTTT | CASSSAPGVSPLHF
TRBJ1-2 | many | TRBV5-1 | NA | TGCGCCAGCAGCTTGGCCAGTGGACAGCATAACTATGGCTACACCTTC | CASSLASGQHNYGYTF
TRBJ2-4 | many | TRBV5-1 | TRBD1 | TGCGCCAGCAGCTCTGGACAGGGGGCGGACATTCAGTACTTC | CASSSGQGADIQYF
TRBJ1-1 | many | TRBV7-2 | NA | TGTGCCAGCAGCCGTCGGGGCGGGGACACTGAAGCTTTCTTT | CASSRRGGDTEAFF
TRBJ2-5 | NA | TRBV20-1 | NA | TGCAGTGCTAGACGCCTGGCGGGGGAGACCCAGTACTTC | CSARRLAGETQYF
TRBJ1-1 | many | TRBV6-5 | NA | TGTGCCAGCATTAGGGATAAGAACACTGAAGCTTTCTTT | CASIRDKNTEAFF
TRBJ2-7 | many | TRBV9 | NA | TGTGCCAGCAGCGTAGGGGGGGACGAGTACTACGAGCAGTACTTC | CASSVGGDEYYEQYF
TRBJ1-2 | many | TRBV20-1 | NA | TGCAGTGCTAGAACAGTAGCGCGGGTGGACACCTTC | CSARTVARVDTF
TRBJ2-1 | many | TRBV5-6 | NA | TGTGCCAGCAGCCGGGGGACCGAAAATGAGCAGTTCTTC | CASSRGTENEQFF
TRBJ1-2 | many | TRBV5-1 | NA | TGCGCCAGCAGCTTGACAGCTGATGGCTACACCTTC | CASSLTADGYTF
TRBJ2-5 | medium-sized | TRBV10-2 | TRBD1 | TGCGCCACCGAGGGACAGTCGCAAGAGACCCAGTACTTC | CATEGQSQETQYF
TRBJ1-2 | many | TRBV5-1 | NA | TGCGCCAGCAGCTTGGAACCCCAGGCTAACTATGGCTACACCTTC | CASSLEPQANYGYTF
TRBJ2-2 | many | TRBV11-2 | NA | TGTGCCAGCAGCTTAGGGGTTTCAACCGGGGAGCTGTTTTTT | CASSLGVSTGELFF